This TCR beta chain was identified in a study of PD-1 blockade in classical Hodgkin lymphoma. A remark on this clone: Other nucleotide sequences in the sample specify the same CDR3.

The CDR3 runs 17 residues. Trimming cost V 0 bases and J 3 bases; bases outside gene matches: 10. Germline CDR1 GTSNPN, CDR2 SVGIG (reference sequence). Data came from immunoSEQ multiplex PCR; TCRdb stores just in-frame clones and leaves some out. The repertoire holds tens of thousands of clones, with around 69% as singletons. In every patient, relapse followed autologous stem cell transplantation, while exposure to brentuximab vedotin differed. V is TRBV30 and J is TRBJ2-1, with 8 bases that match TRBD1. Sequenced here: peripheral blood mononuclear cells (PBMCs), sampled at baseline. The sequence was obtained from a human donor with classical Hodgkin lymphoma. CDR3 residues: CAWSVLSAGGGYNEQFF. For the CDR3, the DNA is TGTGCCTGGAGTGTACTTTCGGCAGGGGGCGGCTACAATGAGCAGTTCTTC.